Listed below are T cell receptor beta chains from one sample, sequenced in a study of CD8+CD57+ T cells in acquired aplastic anemia. Via MiXCR, TCRdb re-called the reads, giving one row per CDR3 protein. The profile shows approximately 190,000 distinct CDR3 sequences, 40% to 50% of them singletons. Material for sequencing was sorted CD4+, CD8+, or CD8+CD57+ T cells (not recorded which) from PBMCs. Every receptor here comes from a human donor with aplastic anemia. The CDR3 runs from the conserved cysteine through the conserved F or W. The D gene is left open where the match is weak. A row's size may be missing; if present it is once, few, many or a size class.

D | size | J | V | CDR3 | DNA
. | many | TRBJ1-6 | TRBV2 | CASRTGGSPLHF | TGTGCCAGTAGGACGGGGGGCTCACCCCTCCACTTT
. | . | TRBJ1-1 | TRBV12-3/TRBV12-4 | CASSPTVWDEAFF | TGTGCCAGCAGTCCCACCGTTTGGGATGAAGCTTTCTTT
. | . | TRBJ2-5 | TRBV12-3/TRBV12-4 | CASSGTGVAETQYF | TGTGCCAGCAGCGGGACCGGGGTTGCGGAGACCCAGTACTTC
. | many | TRBJ2-7 | TRBV6-1 | CASSEVPGGTYEQYF | TGTGCCAGCAGTGAGGTCCCCGGAGGGACGTACGAGCAGTACTTC
TRBD2 | many | TRBJ2-1 | TRBV20-1 | CSARPSGRLGEQFF | TGCAGTGCTAGGCCTAGCGGGAGGTTAGGTGAGCAGTTCTTC
. | many | TRBJ2-7 | TRBV3-1 | CASSQIPGSYEQYF | TGTGCCAGCAGCCAAATCCCGGGGTCCTACGAGCAGTACTTC
. | . | TRBJ2-3 | TRBV3-1 | CASSYQGKDTQYF | TGTGCCAGCAGCTATCAAGGAAAAGATACGCAGTATTTT
. | . | TRBJ1-2 | TRBV14 | CASSQGSGYGYTF | TGTGCCAGCAGCCAAGGAAGCGGCTATGGCTACACCTTC
. | many | TRBJ1-3 | TRBV19 | CASRYSVSGNTIYF | TGTGCCAGTAGGTACAGCGTCTCTGGAAACACCATATATTTT
. | . | TRBJ1-2 | TRBV9 | CASSQRQAYYGYTF | TGTGCCAGCAGCCAAAGGCAGGCGTACTATGGCTACACCTTC
. | . | TRBJ1-6 | TRBV20-1 | CSASFQGKSPLHF | TGCAGTGCTAGTTTTCAGGGAAAGTCACCCCTCCACTTT
TRBD2 | many | TRBJ2-1 | TRBV10-1 | CASSVSGANNEQFF | TGCGCCAGCAGCGTTAGCGGGGCGAACAATGAGCAGTTCTTC
. | . | TRBJ1-5 | TRBV12-3/TRBV12-4 | CASSPTAFNGPQHF | TGTGCCAGCAGTCCCACAGCATTCAATGGGCCCCAGCATTTT